Shown below are 14 T cell receptor beta chains from a single sample sequenced in a study of T cells in Graves' hyperthyroidism and ophthalmopathy. What was amplified from RNA transcripts were TCR beta CDR3 regions. The TCR CDR3 was amplified in a first-round RT-PCR using the HTBI primer set. TCRdb reprocessed the multiplex PCR reads via MiXCR and lists one record per CDR3 protein. This sample carries roughly 500,000 distinct CDR3 sequences, around 22% of them seen once, and the ten largest clones take over 9%. Sequencing used blood. Receptors originate from a woman in her thirties with Graves' ophthalmopathy.

This clonotype was detected many times. This chain uses TRBV7-8 with TRBJ2-7, with D uncertain. V was pared by 0 bases and J by 1 base, with 10 bases between. Germline V lookup: CDR1 SGHVS, CDR2 FQNEAQ. The length of the CDR3 is 15 residues. CDR3: CASSLARARSYEQYF. CDR3 bases: TGTGCCAGCAGCTTAGCTAGGGCCCGATCCTACGAGCAGTACTTC. Based on the CDR3 plus reference TRBV7-8 and TRBJ2-7, the full variable domain is GAGVSQSPRYKVAKRGQDVALRCDPISGHVSLFWYQQALGQGPEFLTYFQNEAQLDKSGLPSDRFFAERPEGSVSTLKIQRTQQEDSAVYLCASSLARARSYEQYFGPGTRLTVT.

This clonotype was picked up a small number of times. This may arise from a read error, as a much more abundant clone is one base away. V gene TRBV7-2 combines with J gene TRBJ1-3; no firm D call. Germline V CDR1 and CDR2: SGHTA, FQGNSA. The CDR3 covers 13 residues. CDR3 DNA sequence: TGTGTCAGCAGCCCGGGGACTGGAAACACCATATATTTT. Amino acid sequence: CVSSPGTGNTIYF.

The V call is TRBV12-5, the J call TRBJ2-7, with a tentative D call TRBD2 (6 bases). Trimming took off 4 bases at V and 3 bases at J, with 16 bases between the two ends. The V gene's germline CDR1 is LGHNT and CDR2 FRNRAP. The CDR3 has 15 amino acids. CDR3 in amino acids: CASGSDGTPVYEQYF. For the CDR3, the DNA is TGTGCTAGTGGTTCCGACGGGACTCCAGTCTACGAGCAGTACTTC.

This clonotype was counted at least ten times. The rearrangement uses TRBV7-2 and TRBJ2-7; 7 bases match TRBD1. The CDR3 extends over 14 amino acids. The V gene end was trimmed by 4 bases and the J gene end by 2 bases; junction bases not matched to a gene: 5. Germline V lookup: CDR1 SGHTA, CDR2 FQGNSA. The CDR3 protein is CASSSTGSTYEQYF. As DNA, the CDR3 is TGTGCCAGCAGCTCGACAGGGTCTACCTACGAGCAGTACTTC.

This clonotype was recorded many times. V gene TRBV6-1 combines with J gene TRBJ1-2; D ambiguous. V was shortened by 6 bases and J by 0 bases, with 11 bases between the two germline ends. The CDR3 has 14 residues. Germline V gives CDR1 MNHNS, CDR2 SASEGT. The CDR3 sequence: CASRERQANYGYTF. CDR3 DNA sequence: TGTGCCAGCAGAGAAAGACAAGCTAACTATGGCTACACCTTC.

This clonotype was detected many times. The chain combines TRBV30 with TRBJ1-1; no reliable D call. Deletions cut 0 bases from V and 5 bases from J, with 13 bases between. Germline V gene data show CDR1 as GTSNPN and CDR2 as SVGIG (reference sequence). CDR3 length: 14 amino acids. The CDR3 DNA sequence: TGTGCCTGGAGTGTAAATTTGGCGGGGACTGAAGCTTTCTTT. It is translated as CAWSVNLAGTEAFF.

This clonotype was detected ten times or more. CDR3 sequence (DNA): TGTGCCAGCAGACAGGGGTCCATCAACACCGGGGAGCTGTTTTTT. This codes for CASRQGSINTGELFF. The V call is TRBV6-2 or TRBV6-3, the J call TRBJ2-2; 7 bases match TRBD1. The V segment lost 6 bases and the J segment 2 bases; nucleotides outside the gene matches: 6. The germline CDR1 and CDR2 sequences are MNHEY and SVGEGT. This CDR3 contains 15 residues.

This clonotype was picked up a small number of times. The chain uses TRBV29-1 and TRBJ1-1, with a weak D call TRBD1 (5 bases). Between the trimmed V and J ends, which lost 5 bases and 1 base, there was a span of 11 bases. This CDR3 has 13 residues. Germline-derived CDR1 and CDR2 are SQVTM and ANQGSEA. The DNA for the CDR3 is TGCAGCGTTCCGGACACCGAGAACACTGAAGCTTTCTTT. Its translation is CSVPDTENTEAFF.

The table lists this clonotype with a count of one. This sequence joins TRBV4-2 and TRBJ1-1, with 7 positions matching TRBD1. Trimming cost V 0 bases and J 3 bases; bases outside gene matches: 10. The germline V gene encodes CDR1 LGHNA and CDR2 YNFKEQ. This CDR3 is 17 amino acids long. CDR3 region: CASSQELAGGSDTEAFF. The CDR3 DNA reads TGTGCCAGCAGCCAAGAGTTGGCAGGGGGGTCCGACACTGAAGCTTTCTTT.

V usage is TRBV6-1 and J usage is TRBJ1-1; 8 bases line up with TRBD1. Trimming at V came to 5 bases and at J to 7 bases, leaving 6 bases not matched to a gene. CDR1 and CDR2 (germline): MNHNS, SASEGT. The CDR3 has 13 amino acids. The CDR3 protein is CASSQTGEDEAFF. The CDR3 nucleotides read TGTGCCAGCAGTCAGACAGGGGAGGATGAAGCTTTCTTT.

The chain combines TRBV5-1 with TRBJ2-5; 8 bases are shared with TRBD1. Looked up from germline, CDR1 is SGHRS and CDR2 is YFSETQ. The CDR3 extends over 15 amino acids. V dropped 0 bases and J dropped 4; count of bases not matched to a gene: 5. CDR3 DNA: TGCGCCAGCAGCTTGGGACAGGGGTTCGGAGAGACCCAGTACTTC. This codes for CASSLGQGFGETQYF.

Many counts were recorded for this clonotype. V and J are TRBV2 and TRBJ2-5, with a weak D call TRBD2 (6 bases). CDR1 and CDR2 from the germline V gene are SNHLY and FYNNEI. The CDR3 is 13 amino acids. Trimming pared 8 bases from V and 7 bases from J, leaving 17 bases between. The DNA for the CDR3 is TGTGCCAGCGAAGGTCAAAAGGGAGGGACCCAGTACTTC. Encoded protein: CASEGQKGGTQYF.

In its sample, this clonotype was seen many times. The rearrangement links TRBV6-1 to TRBJ2-7, with 11 bases identical to TRBD2. Trimming took 8 bases from V and 6 from J; bases not matched to a gene: 6. The CDR3 loop spans 13 amino acids. CDR1 is MNHNS, CDR2 SASEGT, per germline. CDR3 coding DNA: TGTGCCAGCGAGGAACTAGCGGGAGCCGAGCAGTACTTC. Translated, it gives CASEELAGAEQYF.

In this sample, this clonotype turned up many times. This sequence joins TRBV6-5 and TRBJ2-7; TRBD2 aligns across 7 bases. The CDR3 runs 17 residues. Germline CDR1 is MNHEY and CDR2 is SVGAGI. Trimming at V came to 0 bases and at J to 1 base, leaving 9 bases not matched to a gene. CDR3 nucleotide sequence: TGTGCCAGCAGTTACTCAGTCAACCAGGGAGGGTCCTACGAGCAGTACTTC. Residues: CASSYSVNQGGSYEQYF.